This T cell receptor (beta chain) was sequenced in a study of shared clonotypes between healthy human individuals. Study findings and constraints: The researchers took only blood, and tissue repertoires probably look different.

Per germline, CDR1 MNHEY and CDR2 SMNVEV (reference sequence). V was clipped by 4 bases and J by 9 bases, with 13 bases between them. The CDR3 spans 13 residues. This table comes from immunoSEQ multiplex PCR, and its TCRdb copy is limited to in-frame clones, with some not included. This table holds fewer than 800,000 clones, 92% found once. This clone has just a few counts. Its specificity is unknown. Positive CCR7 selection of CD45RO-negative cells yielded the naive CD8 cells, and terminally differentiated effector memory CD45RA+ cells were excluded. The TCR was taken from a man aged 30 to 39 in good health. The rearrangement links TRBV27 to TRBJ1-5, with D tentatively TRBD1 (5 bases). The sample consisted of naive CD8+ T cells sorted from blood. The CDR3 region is CASSYRGGRPQHF. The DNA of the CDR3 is TGTGCCAGCAGTTATAGGGGTGGTCGGCCCCAGCATTTT.